The entry that follows covers one T cell receptor beta chain sequence. Its antigen is as yet unknown. The sample comes from a study of early stage breast cancer tumors. In the study overall: The ER+/PR+/HER2- tumors included fewer than 10 ductal and four lobular carcinomas. Approximately 10-fold was the mean read coverage per sample. Whole-study findings and limits: Comparing each tissue with blood distinguished tumor from normal in 14 of 16 patients. Unsorted bulk genomic DNA sequencing lacked pairing and functional marker data.

Libraries were prepared by immunoSEQ multiplex PCR; TCRdb keeps only in-frame clonotypes and omits some of them. Here the sample spans 25,000 to 35,000 clones, around 50% being singletons. Looked up from germline, CDR1 is SGHRS and CDR2 is YFSETQ. The CDR3 has 15 amino acids. Trimming removed 3 bases from V and 4 bases from J; junction bases left unmatched: 7. The sequenced material came from breast tumor tissue. The chain combines TRBV5-1 with TRBJ2-3; 8 bases agree with TRBD1. This sequence originates from a person aged 45-60 years with breast cancer. CDR3 residues: CASSYLGQGPDTQYF. In DNA, the CDR3 is TGCGCCAGCAGCTACCTAGGACAGGGACCAGATACGCAGTATTTT.